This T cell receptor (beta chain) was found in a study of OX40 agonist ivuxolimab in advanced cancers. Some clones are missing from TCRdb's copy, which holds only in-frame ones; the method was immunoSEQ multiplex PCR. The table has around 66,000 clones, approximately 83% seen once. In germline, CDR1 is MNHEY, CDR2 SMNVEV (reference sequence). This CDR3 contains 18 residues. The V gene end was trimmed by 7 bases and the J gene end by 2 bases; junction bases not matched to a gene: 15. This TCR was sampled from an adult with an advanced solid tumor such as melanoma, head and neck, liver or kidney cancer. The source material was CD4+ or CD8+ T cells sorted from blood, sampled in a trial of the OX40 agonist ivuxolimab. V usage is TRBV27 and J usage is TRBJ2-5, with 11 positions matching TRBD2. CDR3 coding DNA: TGTGCCAGCACTCCCCGTGGACTAGCGGGTAACCAGCAAGAGACCCAGTACTTC. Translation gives CASTPRGLAGNQQETQYF.